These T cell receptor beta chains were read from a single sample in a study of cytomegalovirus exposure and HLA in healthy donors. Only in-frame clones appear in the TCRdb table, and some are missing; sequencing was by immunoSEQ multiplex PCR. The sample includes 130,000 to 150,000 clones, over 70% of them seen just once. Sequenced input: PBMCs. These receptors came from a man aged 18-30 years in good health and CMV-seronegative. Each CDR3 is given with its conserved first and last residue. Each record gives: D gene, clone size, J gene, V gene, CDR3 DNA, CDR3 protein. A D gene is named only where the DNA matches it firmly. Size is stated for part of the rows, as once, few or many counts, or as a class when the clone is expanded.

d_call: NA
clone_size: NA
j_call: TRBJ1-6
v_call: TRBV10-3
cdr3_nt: TGTGCCATACGCCGGGACACCAATTCACCCCTCCACTTT
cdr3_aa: CAIRRDTNSPLHF

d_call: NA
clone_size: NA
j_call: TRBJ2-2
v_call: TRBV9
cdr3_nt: TGTGCCAGCAGCCTAAGCTCACAGGGCCCCGGGGAGCTGTTTTTT
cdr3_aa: CASSLSSQGPGELFF

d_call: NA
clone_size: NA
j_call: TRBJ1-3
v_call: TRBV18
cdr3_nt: TGTGCCAGCTCACCCGGCTCTGGAAACACCATATATTTT
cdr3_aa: CASSPGSGNTIYF

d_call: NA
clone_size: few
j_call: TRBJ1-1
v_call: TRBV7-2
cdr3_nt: TGTGCCAGCAGCTATGGGCGCGGGTGGGGGAACACTGAAGCTTTCTTT
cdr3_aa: CASSYGRGWGNTEAFF

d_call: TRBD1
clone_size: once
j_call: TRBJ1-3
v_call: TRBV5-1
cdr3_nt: TGCGCCAGCAGCTACCCCGGGACAGGGGATTCTGGAAACACCATATATTTT
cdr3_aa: CASSYPGTGDSGNTIYF

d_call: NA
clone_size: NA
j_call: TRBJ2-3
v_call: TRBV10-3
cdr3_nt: TGTGCCATCAGTGAGGTCGCTAGCCGCCGGGGTACAGATACGCAGTATTTT
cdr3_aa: CAISEVASRRGTDTQYF

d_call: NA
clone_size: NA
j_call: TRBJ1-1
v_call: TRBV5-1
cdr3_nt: TGCGCCAGCAGCCCAGGACAGAACACTGAAGCTTTCTTT
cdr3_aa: CASSPGQNTEAFF

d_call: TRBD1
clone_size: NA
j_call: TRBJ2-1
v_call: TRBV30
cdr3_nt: TGTGCCTGGAGTATGGGACAGAGCTACAATGAGCAGTTCTTC
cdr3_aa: CAWSMGQSYNEQFF

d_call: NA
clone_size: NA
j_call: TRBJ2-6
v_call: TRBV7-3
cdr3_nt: TGTGCCAGCAGCCCGGCCCAGTGGGGGGTAAAGGGCTCTGGGGCCAACGTCCTGACTTTC
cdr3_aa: CASSPAQWGVKGSGANVLTF

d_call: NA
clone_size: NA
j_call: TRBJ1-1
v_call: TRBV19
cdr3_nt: TGTGCCAGTACGGGCAGGGAAACTGAAGCTTTCTTT
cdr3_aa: CASTGRETEAFF

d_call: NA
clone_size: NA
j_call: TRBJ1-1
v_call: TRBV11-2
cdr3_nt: TGTGCCAGCAGCTTCGTAAACAGGGCCATGAACACTGAAGCTTTCTTT
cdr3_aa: CASSFVNRAMNTEAFF

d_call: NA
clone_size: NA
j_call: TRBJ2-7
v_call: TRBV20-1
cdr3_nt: TGCAGTGCCCTTGGGGGGTACGAGCAGTACTTC
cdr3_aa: CSALGGYEQYF

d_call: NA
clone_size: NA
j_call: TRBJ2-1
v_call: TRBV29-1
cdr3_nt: TGCAGCGTCCCGGACAACAACAATGAGCAGTTCTTC
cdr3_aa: CSVPDNNNEQFF

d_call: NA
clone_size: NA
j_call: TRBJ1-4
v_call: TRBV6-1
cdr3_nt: TGTGCCAGCAGTGGCCGCGAGTTCCGTAATGAAAAACTGTTTTTT
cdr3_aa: CASSGREFRNEKLFF

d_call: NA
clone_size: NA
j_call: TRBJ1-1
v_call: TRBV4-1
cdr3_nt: TGCGCCAGCAGCCAAGATACCACTTTCGGGGGGAACACTGAAGCTTTCTTT
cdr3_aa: CASSQDTTFGGNTEAFF

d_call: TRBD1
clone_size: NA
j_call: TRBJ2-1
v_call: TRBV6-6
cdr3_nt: TGTGCCAGCAGGGGGACAGGGCTTTACAATGAGCAGTTCTTC
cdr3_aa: CASRGTGLYNEQFF

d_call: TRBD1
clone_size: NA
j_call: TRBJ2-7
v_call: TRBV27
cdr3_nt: TGTGCCAGCAGTTTTGGACAGGCCGGGTACGAGCAGTACTTC
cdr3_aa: CASSFGQAGYEQYF

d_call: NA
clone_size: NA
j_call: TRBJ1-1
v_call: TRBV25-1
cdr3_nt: TGTGCCAGCCGCTCGGGGGGGAGGGTACTGACTGAAGCTTTCTTT
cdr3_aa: CASRSGGRVLTEAFF

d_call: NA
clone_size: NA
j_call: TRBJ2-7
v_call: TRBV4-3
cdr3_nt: TGCGCCAGCAGCCAAGAATGGGGCAGCTCCTACGAGCAGTACTTC
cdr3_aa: CASSQEWGSSYEQYF

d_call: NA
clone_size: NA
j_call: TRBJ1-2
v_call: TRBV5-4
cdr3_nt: TGTGCCAGCAGCTTGACAGAAAACTATGGCTACACCTTC
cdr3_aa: CASSLTENYGYTF

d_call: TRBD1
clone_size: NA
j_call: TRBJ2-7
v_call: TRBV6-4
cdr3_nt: TGTGCCAGCAGCCTACGGGACAGGGGATACGAGCAGTACTTC
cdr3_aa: CASSLRDRGYEQYF

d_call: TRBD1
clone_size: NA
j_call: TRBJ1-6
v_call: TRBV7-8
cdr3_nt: TGTGCCAGCAGCTTAGATCCGACAGGGAGCTCCTATAATTCACCCCTCCACTTT
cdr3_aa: CASSLDPTGSSYNSPLHF

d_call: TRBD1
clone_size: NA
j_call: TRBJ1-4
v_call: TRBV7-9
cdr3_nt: TGTGCCAGCAGCCCCGGACAGGGCGATTGGAAACTGTTTTTT
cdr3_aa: CASSPGQGDWKLFF

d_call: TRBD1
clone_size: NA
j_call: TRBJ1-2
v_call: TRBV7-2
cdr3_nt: TGTGCCAGCAGCTCGTTTACACAGGGGGCGCGAGACTATGGCTACACCTTC
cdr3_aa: CASSSFTQGARDYGYTF

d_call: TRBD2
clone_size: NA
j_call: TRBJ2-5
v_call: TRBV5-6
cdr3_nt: TGTGCCAGCAGCCGGGAGGACGGGACCCAGTACTTC
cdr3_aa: CASSREDGTQYF

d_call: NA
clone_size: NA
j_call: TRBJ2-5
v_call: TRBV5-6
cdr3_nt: TGTGCCAGCAGCTTGTGGGGAGGCGAGACCCAGTACTTC
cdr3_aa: CASSLWGGETQYF

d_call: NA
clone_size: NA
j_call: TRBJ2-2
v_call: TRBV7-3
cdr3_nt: TGTGCCAGCAGCTTAATTAAGGGGGGGCACCCGGGGACCGGGGAGCTGTTTTTT
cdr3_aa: CASSLIKGGHPGTGELFF

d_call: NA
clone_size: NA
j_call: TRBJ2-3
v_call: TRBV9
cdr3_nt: TGTGCCAGCAGCACCCAGGGGAAAGATACGCAGTATTTT
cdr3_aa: CASSTQGKDTQYF

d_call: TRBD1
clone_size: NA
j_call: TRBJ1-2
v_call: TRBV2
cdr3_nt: TGTGCCAGCACTGAGGGGGCCTGGGGCTACACCTTC
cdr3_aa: CASTEGAWGYTF

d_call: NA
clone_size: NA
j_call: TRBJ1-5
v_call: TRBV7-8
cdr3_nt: TGTGCCAGCAGCTTAGCCCACAATCAGCCCCAGCATTTT
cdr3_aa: CASSLAHNQPQHF

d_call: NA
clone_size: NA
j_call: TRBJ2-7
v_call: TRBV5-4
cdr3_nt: TGTGCCAGCAGCCCTGGGCAGGGAAGGTTCTACGAGCAGTACTTC
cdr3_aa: CASSPGQGRFYEQYF

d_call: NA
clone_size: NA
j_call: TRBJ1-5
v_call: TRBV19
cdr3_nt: TGTGCCAGTAGTATAAGGTCAGGGCTCGGCAATCAGCCCCAGCATTTT
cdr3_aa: CASSIRSGLGNQPQHF

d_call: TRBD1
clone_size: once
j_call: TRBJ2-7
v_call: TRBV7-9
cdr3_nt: TGTGCCAGCAGCCCAATGACAGGGGGGTACGAGCAGTACTTC
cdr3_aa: CASSPMTGGYEQYF

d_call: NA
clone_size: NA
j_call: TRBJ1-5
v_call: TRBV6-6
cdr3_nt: TGTGCCAGCAGTTACTTTCGGACATCGAGCAATCAGCCCCAGCATTTT
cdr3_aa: CASSYFRTSSNQPQHF

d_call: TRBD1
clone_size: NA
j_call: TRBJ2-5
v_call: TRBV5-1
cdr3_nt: TGCGCCAGCAGCACTACCGGGACAGGGGACGACCAGTACTTC
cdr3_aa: CASSTTGTGDDQYF

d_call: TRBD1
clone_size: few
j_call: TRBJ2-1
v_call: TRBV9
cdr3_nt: TGTGCCAGCAGCGATACCCAGGGGGCGAGCAATGAGCAGTTCTTC
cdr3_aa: CASSDTQGASNEQFF

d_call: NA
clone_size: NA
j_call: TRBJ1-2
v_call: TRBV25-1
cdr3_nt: TGTGCCAGCAGTGACGGGGTTATGGGCGGCTACACCTTC
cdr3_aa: CASSDGVMGGYTF

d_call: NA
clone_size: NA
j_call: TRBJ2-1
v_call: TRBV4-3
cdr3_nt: TGCGCCAGCAGTCTTCGGGACAAAGACAATGAGCAGTTCTTC
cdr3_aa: CASSLRDKDNEQFF

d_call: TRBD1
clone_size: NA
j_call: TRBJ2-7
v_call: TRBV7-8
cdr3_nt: TGTGCCAGCAGCTCCTCCGGGACAGGGGACTACGAGCAGTACTTC
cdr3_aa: CASSSSGTGDYEQYF

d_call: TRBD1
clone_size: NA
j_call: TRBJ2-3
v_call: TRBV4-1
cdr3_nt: TGCGCCAGCACCTGGGACAGGTCCACAGATACGCAGTATTTT
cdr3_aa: CASTWDRSTDTQYF

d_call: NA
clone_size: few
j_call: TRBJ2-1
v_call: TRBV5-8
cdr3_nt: TGTGCCAGCAGCCTGTACAATGAGCAGTTCTTC
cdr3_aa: CASSLYNEQFF

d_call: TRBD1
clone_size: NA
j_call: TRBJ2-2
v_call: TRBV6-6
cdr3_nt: TGTGCCGGACAAGGGACAGGGGATTACACCGGGGAGCTGTTTTTT
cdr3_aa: CAGQGTGDYTGELFF

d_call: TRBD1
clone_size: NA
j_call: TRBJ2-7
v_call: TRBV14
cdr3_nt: TGTGCCAGCAGCGACTACAGGGGTTACGAGCAGTACTTC
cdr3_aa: CASSDYRGYEQYF

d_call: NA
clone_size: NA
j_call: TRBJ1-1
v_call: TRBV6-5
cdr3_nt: TGTGCCAGCAGCCTAGGACAGCTTGAAGCTTTCTTT
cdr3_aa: CASSLGQLEAFF

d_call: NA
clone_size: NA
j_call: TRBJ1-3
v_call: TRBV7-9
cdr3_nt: TGTGCCAGCAGCTTCGCAGGGGACACCATATATTTT
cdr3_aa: CASSFAGDTIYF

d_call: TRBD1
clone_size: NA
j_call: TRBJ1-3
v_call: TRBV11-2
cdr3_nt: TGTGCCAGCAGCAACCCCGGACAGGGGCCGGGAGACACCATATATTTT
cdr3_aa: CASSNPGQGPGDTIYF

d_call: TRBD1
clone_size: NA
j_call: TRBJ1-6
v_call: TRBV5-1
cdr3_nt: TGCGCCAGCAGCTCGGATACAGGGGGCTCCTATAATTCACCCCTCCACTTT
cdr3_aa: CASSSDTGGSYNSPLHF

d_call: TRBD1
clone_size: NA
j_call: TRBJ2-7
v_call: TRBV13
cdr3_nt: TGTGCCAGCAGCTTAGGGACAGGGGGCCTCGGCGAGCAGTACTTC
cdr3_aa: CASSLGTGGLGEQYF

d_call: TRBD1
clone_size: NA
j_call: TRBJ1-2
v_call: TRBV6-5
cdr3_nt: TGTGCCAGCAGTTCCTCCGGGACAGGGGGCTTCTATGGCTACACCTTC
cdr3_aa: CASSSSGTGGFYGYTF

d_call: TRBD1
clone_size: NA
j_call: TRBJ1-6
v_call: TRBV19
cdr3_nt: TGTGCCAGTAGGGAGTATCAGGGGGCTTCTTCACCCCTCCACTTT
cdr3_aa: CASREYQGASSPLHF

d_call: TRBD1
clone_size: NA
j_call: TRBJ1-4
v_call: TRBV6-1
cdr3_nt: TGTGCCAGCAGTGAATCAGGGGGCGGATCGGAAAAACTGTTTTTT
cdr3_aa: CASSESGGGSEKLFF

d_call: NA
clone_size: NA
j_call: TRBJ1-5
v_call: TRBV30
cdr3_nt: TGTGCCTGGAGCGAGGGAAGGGATCAGCCCCAGCATTTT
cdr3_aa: CAWSEGRDQPQHF